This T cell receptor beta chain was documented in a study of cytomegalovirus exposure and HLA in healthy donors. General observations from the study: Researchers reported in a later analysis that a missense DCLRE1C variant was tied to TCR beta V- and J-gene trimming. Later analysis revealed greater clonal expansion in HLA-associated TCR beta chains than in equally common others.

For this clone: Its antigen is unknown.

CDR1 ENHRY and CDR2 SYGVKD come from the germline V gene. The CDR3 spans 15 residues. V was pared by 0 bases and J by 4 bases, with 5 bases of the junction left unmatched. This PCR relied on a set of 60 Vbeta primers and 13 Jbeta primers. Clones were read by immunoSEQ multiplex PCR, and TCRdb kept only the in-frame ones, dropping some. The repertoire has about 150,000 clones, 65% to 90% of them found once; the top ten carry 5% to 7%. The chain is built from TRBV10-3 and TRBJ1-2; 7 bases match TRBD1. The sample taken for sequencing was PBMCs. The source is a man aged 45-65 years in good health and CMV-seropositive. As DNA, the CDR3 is TGTGCCATCAGTGAGTCGAACCAGGGGGGCTATGGCTACACCTTC. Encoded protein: CAISESNQGGYGYTF.